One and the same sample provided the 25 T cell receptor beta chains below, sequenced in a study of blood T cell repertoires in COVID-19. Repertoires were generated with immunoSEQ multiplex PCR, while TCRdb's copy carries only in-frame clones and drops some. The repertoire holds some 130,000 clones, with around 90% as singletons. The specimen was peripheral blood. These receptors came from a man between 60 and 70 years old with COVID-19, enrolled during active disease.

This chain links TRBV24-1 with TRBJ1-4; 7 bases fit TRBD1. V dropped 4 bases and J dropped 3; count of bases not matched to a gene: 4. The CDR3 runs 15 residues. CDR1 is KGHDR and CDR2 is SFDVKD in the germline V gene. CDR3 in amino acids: CATSDSGQANEKLFF. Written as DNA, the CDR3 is TGTGCCACCAGTGACTCCGGACAGGCTAATGAAAAACTGTTTTTT.

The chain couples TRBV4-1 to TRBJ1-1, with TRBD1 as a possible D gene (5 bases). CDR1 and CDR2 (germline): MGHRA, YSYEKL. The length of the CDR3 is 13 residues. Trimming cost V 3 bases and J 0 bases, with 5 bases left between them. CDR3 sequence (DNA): TGCGCCAGCAGCCAGACAGTGAACACTGAAGCTTTCTTT. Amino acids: CASSQTVNTEAFF.

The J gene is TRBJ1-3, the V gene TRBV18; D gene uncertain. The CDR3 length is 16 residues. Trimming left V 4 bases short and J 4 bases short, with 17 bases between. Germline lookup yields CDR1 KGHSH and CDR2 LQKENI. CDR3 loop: CASSRRGRADGNTIYF. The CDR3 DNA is TGTGCCAGCTCACGCCGGGGAAGGGCTGACGGAAACACCATATATTTT.

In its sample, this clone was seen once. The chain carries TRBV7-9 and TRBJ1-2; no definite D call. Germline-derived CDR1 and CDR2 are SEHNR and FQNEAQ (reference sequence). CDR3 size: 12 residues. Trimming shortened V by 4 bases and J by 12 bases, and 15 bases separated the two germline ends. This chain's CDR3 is CASSSLLPSNTF. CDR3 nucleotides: TGTGCCAGCAGCTCACTACTCCCCTCCAACACCTTC.

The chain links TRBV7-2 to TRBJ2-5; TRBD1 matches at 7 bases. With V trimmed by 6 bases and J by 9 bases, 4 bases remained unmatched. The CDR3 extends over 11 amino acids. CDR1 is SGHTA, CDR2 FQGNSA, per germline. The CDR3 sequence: CASSSQGAQYF. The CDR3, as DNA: TGTGCCAGCAGTTCCCAGGGGGCCCAGTACTTC.

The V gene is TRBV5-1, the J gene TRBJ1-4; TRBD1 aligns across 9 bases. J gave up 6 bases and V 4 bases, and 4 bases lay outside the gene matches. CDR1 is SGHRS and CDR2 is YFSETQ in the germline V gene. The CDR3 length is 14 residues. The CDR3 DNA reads TGCGCCAGCAGCGAGGACAGGGGAGATGAAAAACTGTTTTTT. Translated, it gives CASSEDRGDEKLFF. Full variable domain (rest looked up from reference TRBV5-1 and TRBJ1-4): KAGVTQTPRYLIKTRGQQVTLSCSPISGHRSVSWYQQTPGQGLQFLFEYFSETQRNKGNFPGRFSGRQFSNSRSEMNVSTLELGDSALYLCASSEDRGDEKLFFGSGTQLSVL.

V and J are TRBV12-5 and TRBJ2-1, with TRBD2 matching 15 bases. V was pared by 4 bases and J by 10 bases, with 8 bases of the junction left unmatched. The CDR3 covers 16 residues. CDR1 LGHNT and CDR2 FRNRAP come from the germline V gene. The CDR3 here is CASGSLRTSGRDEQFF. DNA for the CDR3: TGTGCTAGTGGTTCCTTAAGGACTAGCGGGAGGGACGAGCAGTTCTTC. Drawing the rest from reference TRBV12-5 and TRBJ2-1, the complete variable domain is DARVTQTPRHKVTEMGQEVTMRCQPILGHNTVFWYRQTMMQGLELLAYFRNRAPLDDSGMPKDRFSAEMPDATLATLKIQPSEPRDSAVYFCASGSLRTSGRDEQFFGPGTRLTVL.

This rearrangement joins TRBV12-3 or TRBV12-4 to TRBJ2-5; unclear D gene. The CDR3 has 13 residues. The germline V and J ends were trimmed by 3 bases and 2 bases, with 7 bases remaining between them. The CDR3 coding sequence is TGTGCCAGCAGTTTGGGCAGTCAAGAGACCCAGTACTTC. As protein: CASSLGSQETQYF.

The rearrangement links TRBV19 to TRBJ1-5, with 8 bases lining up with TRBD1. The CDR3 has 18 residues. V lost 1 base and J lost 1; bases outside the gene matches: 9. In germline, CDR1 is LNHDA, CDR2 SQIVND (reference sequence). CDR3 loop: CASSIGGTPGGSNQPQHF. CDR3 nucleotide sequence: TGTGCCAGTAGTATAGGAGGAACACCAGGGGGCAGCAATCAGCCCCAGCATTTT.

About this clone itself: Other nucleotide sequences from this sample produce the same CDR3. CDR3 in DNA: TGTGCCAGCTCACCCCGTGGGCCGTACGAGCAGTACTTC. It translates to CASSPRGPYEQYF. The chain links TRBV18 to TRBJ2-7, with D unresolved. The CDR3 is 13 residues long. Trimming left V 3 bases short and J 4 bases short, with 10 bases between. The germline V gene encodes CDR1 KGHSH and CDR2 LQKENI.

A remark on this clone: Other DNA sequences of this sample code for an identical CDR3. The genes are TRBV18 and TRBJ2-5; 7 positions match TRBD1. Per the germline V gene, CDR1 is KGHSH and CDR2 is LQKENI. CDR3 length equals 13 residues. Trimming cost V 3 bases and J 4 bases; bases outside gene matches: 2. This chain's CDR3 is CASSPAGGETQYF. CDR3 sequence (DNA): TGTGCCAGCTCACCTGCAGGGGGAGAGACCCAGTACTTC.

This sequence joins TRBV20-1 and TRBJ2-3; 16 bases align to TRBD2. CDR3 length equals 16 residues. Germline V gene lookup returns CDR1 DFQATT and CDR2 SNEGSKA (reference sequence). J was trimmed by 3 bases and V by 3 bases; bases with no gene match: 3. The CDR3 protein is CSASPGLAGGTDTQYF. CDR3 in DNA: TGCAGTGCTAGTCCGGGACTAGCGGGAGGGACAGATACGCAGTATTTT.

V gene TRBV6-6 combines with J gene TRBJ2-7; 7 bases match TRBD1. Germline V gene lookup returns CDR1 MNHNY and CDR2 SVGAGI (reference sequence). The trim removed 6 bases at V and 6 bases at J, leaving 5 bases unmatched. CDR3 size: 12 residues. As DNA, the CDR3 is TGTGCCAGCAGGCTACAGGGGCCCGAGCAGTACTTC. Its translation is CASRLQGPEQYF.

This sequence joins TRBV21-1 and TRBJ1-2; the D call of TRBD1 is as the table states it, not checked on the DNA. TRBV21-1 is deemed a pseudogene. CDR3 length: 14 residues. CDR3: CASSNQGTGDGYTF. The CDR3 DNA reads TGTGCCAGCAGCAATCAAGGGACAGGGGATGGCTACACCTTC.

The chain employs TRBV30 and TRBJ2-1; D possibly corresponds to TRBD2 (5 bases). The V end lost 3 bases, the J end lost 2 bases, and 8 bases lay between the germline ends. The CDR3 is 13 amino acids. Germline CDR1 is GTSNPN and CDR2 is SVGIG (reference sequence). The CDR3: CAWRMTTYNEQFF. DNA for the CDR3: TGTGCCTGGAGAATGACTACCTACAATGAGCAGTTCTTC.

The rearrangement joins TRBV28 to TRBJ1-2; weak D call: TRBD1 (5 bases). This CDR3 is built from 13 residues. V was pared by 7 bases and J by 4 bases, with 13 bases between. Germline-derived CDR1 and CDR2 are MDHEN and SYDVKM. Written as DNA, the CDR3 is TGTGCCAGCACCATAGGGGTAGGCTATGGCTACACCTTC. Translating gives CASTIGVGYGYTF.

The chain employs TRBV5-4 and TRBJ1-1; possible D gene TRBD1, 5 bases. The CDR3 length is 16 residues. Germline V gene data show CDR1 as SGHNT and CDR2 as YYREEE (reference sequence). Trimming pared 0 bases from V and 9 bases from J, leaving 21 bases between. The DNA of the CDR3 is TGTGCCAGCAGCTTGGCTTCTGGGGACTCACTCTCCAAAGCTTTCTTT. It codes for CASSLASGDSLSKAFF.

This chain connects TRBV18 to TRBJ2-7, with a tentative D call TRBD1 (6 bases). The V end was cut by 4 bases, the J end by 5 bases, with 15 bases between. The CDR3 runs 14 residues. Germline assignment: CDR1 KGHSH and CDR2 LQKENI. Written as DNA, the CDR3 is TGTGCCAGCTCACAATCAACACAGGGAAACGAGCAGTACTTC. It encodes CASSQSTQGNEQYF.

The CDR3 region has the DNA TGTGCCAGCACTCCTGGTCACAGCAGTGAAGCTTTCTTT. Protein: CASTPGHSSEAFF. The chain links TRBV6-5 to TRBJ1-1; the D is unclear. Trimming left V 7 bases short and J 7 bases short, with 16 bases between. Germline V gene data show CDR1 as MNHEY and CDR2 as SVGAGI. The CDR3 is made up of 13 amino acids.

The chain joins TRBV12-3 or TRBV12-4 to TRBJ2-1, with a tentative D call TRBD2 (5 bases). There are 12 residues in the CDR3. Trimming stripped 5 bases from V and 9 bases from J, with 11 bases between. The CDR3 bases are TGTGCCAGCAGTAAGAGCGGTGGTGAGCAGTTCTTC. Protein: CASSKSGGEQFF.

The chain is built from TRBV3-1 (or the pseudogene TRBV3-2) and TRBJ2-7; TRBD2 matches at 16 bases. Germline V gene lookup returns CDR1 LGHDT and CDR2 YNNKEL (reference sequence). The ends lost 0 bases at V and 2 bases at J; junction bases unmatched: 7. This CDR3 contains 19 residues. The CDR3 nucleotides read TGTGCCAGCAGCCAAGAGATTGGGACTAGCGGGAGGGCCCCCTACGAGCAGTACTTC. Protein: CASSQEIGTSGRAPYEQYF.

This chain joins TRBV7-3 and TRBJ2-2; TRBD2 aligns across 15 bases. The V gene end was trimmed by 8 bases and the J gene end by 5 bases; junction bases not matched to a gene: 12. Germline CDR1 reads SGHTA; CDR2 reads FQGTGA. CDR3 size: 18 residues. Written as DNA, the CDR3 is TGTGCCAGCCACTTAGGACTAGCGGGAGGGCCTGGAACCGGGGAGCTGTTTTTT. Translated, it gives CASHLGLAGGPGTGELFF.

As DNA, the CDR3 is TGTGCCAGCAGCTTAGGGCCTGTGGCAGATACGCAGTATTTT. Its protein is CASSLGPVADTQYF. The chain is built from TRBV11-3 and TRBJ2-3; no clear D. The CDR3 has 14 residues. Per the germline V gene, CDR1 is SGHNT and CDR2 is YENEEA. Trimming took 1 base from V and 4 from J, leaving 9 bases between them.

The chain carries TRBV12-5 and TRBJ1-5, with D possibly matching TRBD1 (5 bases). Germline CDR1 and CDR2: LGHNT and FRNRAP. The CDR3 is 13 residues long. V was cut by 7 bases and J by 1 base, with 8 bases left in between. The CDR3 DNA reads TGTGCTAGTGCCGCAGGGAGCAATCAGCCCCAGCATTTT. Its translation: CASAAGSNQPQHF.

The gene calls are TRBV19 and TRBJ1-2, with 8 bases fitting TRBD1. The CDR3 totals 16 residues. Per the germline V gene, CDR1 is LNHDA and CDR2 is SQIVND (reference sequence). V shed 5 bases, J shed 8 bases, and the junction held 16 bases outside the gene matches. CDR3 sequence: CASSSRPLDRVKGYTF. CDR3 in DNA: TGTGCCAGTAGTTCTCGCCCCCTGGACAGGGTGAAAGGCTACACCTTC. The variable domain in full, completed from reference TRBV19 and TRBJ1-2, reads DGGITQSPKYLFRKEGQNVTLSCEQNLNHDAMYWYRQDPGQGLRLIYYSQIVNDFQKGDIAEGYSVSREKKESFPLTVTSAQKNPTAFYLCASSSRPLDRVKGYTFGSGTRLTVV.